A single TCR beta chain is shown here with its context. V was clipped by 3 bases and J by 6 bases; unmatched bases: 8. The CDR3 totals 15 residues. CDR1 and CDR2 from the germline V gene are LNHDA and SQIVND (reference sequence). The data are from a study of blood T cell repertoires in COVID-19. At the level of the study: From the United States, Italy and Spain came samples of acute and convalescent COVID-19. PBMCs, B-cell-depleted T cells, or T cells provided the cDNA or gDNA that made up the material.

Source study methods: How many nucleated cells were present was estimated from reference gene primer amplification. Sequencing was performed with immunoSEQ multiplex PCR; in TCRdb, only in-frame clones are kept and a portion is missing. V and J calls and clone size follow that table, whereas D and trimming were derived from the DNA. The sample yields approximately 73,000 clones, approximately 86% seen once. The clonotype comes from a woman in her fifties or sixties with acute or convalescent COVID-19. Sequences were obtained from peripheral blood. V is TRBV19 and J is TRBJ2-1; TRBD2 agrees at 7 bases. The CDR3 DNA sequence: TGTGCCAGTAGTATCGTTAGCGGGTCATCCAATGAGCAGTTCTTC. Protein: CASSIVSGSSNEQFF.